The source of this T cell receptor beta chain is a study of cytomegalovirus exposure and HLA in healthy donors. The trim removed 4 bases at V and 0 bases at J, leaving 10 bases unmatched. The CDR3 is 19 amino acids. CDR1 and CDR2 from the germline V gene are LGHNA and YNFKEQ. Donors in the study were healthy people who gave bone marrow. The PCR had 60 Vbeta and 13 Jbeta primers. TCRdb's table, derived via immunoSEQ multiplex PCR, lists solely in-frame clones and lacks some. The sample shows fewer than 200,000 clones, roughly 87% of them seen only once. Study findings and constraints: An analysis done earlier found most TCR beta V segments productive about 90% or about 30% of the time. Later analysis showed most CMV-associated TCR beta chains appearing HLA-restricted. Later analysis associated a missense DCLRE1C variant with TCR beta V- and J-gene trimming.

Concerning this clone: Its antigen is unidentified.

The chain uses TRBV4-2 and TRBJ2-1; 12 bases line up with TRBD2. This clonotype was sampled from a girl under three years old in good health and CMV-seronegative. Sequences were obtained from PBMCs. In DNA, the CDR3 is TGTGCCAGCAGCCGCAATGGACTAGCGGGGTCAAGCTCCTACAATGAGCAGTTCTTC. It specifies CASSRNGLAGSSSYNEQFF.